This is a list of T cell receptor beta chains from one sample in a study of blood T cell repertoires in COVID-19. The assay was immunoSEQ multiplex PCR, and TCRdb's table has in-frame clones only and misses some. The sample carries 50,000 to 70,000 clones, around 80% recorded once. Material: peripheral blood. The receptors derive from a man in his sixties with acute or convalescent COVID-19. Both conserved end residues are part of each CDR3. D genes are given only for firm matches. Only part of the rows carry a size: once, few, many, or a class if the clone is expanded.

length	D	V	size	J	CDR3	DNA
15	-	TRBV9	many	TRBJ1-4	CASSVAPEVNEKLFF	TGTGCCAGCAGCGTAGCTCCGGAGGTAAATGAAAAACTGTTTTTT
13	-	TRBV27	-	TRBJ1-1	CASRKNWNTEAFF	TGTGCCAGCAGAAAGAACTGGAACACTGAAGCTTTCTTT
14	TRBD1	TRBV29-1	-	TRBJ2-3	CSVDSGQGTDTQYF	TGCAGCGTTGACTCGGGACAGGGCACAGATACGCAGTATTTT
14	-	TRBV16	few	TRBJ2-5	CASSQSGPRETQYF	TGTGCCAGCAGCCAATCGGGGCCCCGAGAGACCCAGTACTTC
18	TRBD2	TRBV4-1	-	TRBJ2-7	CASSQDKGLAVSSYEQYF	TGCGCCAGCAGCCAAGATAAGGGGCTAGCGGTCAGCTCCTACGAGCAGTACTTC
15	-	TRBV9	-	TRBJ1-4	CASSVDGGTNEKLFF	TGTGCCAGCAGCGTAGATGGGGGGACTAATGAAAAACTGTTTTTT
16	-	TRBV27	-	TRBJ1-5	CASSHTFEGEGQPQHF	TGTGCCAGCAGTCACACCTTTGAGGGGGAGGGTCAGCCCCAGCATTTT
13	TRBD1	TRBV11-3	-	TRBJ1-1	CASSGDRGTEAFF	TGTGCCAGCAGCGGGGACAGGGGCACTGAAGCTTTCTTT
16	TRBD2	TRBV7-7	-	TRBJ2-7	CASSLYMTSGRDEQYF	TGTGCCAGCAGCCTCTACATGACTAGCGGGAGGGACGAGCAGTACTTC
15	-	TRBV11-2	-	TRBJ2-1	CASSLTVGRRNEQFF	TGTGCCAGCAGCTTAACGGTGGGCCGCCGGAATGAGCAGTTCTTC
15	-	TRBV6-1	-	TRBJ2-1	CASSEGSAGLNEQFF	TGTGCCAGCAGTGAAGGGTCGGCGGGGTTGAATGAGCAGTTCTTC
16	-	TRBV4-1	-	TRBJ1-2	CASTPRQILANYGYTF	TGCGCCAGCACCCCCCGACAGATTCTAGCTAACTATGGCTACACCTTC
17	-	TRBV7-6	-	TRBJ2-5	CASSSKGSRDIVETQYF	TGTGCCAGCAGCTCAAAGGGCAGCCGGGATATAGTGGAGACCCAGTACTTC
12	-	TRBV7-2	-	TRBJ1-2	CASSLLAGGYTF	TGTGCCAGCAGCTTATTGGCGGGAGGCTACACCTTC
14	-	TRBV2	many	TRBJ2-7	CASSENRDSYEQYF	TGTGCCAGCAGTGAAAACAGGGACTCCTACGAGCAGTACTTC
13	-	TRBV11-3	-	TRBJ1-1	CASSLRVGEKAFF	TGTGCCAGCAGCCTTAGGGTCGGGGAGAAAGCTTTCTTT
18	-	TRBV27	-	TRBJ1-1	CASSLTARSLQMNTEAFF	TGTGCCAGCAGTTTGACAGCGCGTTCCCTCCAAATGAACACTGAAGCTTTCTTT
13	TRBD1	TRBV4-3	-	TRBJ1-1	CASSRTGSSEAFF	TGCGCCAGCAGCAGGACAGGGAGCAGTGAAGCTTTCTTT
15	-	TRBV28	once	TRBJ2-5	CASSSLFGLEETQYF	TGTGCCAGCAGCTCCCTTTTCGGACTTGAGGAGACCCAGTACTTC
13	-	TRBV10-3	-	TRBJ2-1	CAISESTDQEQFF	TGTGCCATCAGTGAGTCGACTGACCAAGAGCAGTTCTTC
15	-	TRBV18	-	TRBJ1-1	CASSPRLGANTEAFF	TGTGCCAGCTCACCCCGCTTGGGGGCGAACACTGAAGCTTTCTTT
14	-	TRBV2	-	TRBJ1-5	CASSEQGPDQPQHF	TGTGCCAGCAGTGAGCAGGGGCCAGATCAGCCCCAGCATTTT
12	-	TRBV29-1	-	TRBJ1-3	CSVVSSGNTIYF	TGCAGCGTAGTTAGCTCTGGAAACACCATATATTTT
16	TRBD1	TRBV5-1	-	TRBJ2-5	CASSLGGTGDQETQYF	TGCGCCAGCAGCTTGGGTGGGACAGGGGACCAAGAGACCCAGTACTTC
16	-	TRBV6-6	-	TRBJ2-5	CASSFAGPMKGETQYF	TGTGCCAGCAGTTTCGCGGGACCCATGAAAGGGGAGACCCAGTACTTC
13	TRBD1	TRBV19	-	TRBJ1-2	CAVHRGLDYGYTF	TGTGCCGTACACAGGGGGCTGGACTATGGCTACACCTTC
15	-	TRBV10-3	few	TRBJ1-4	CAISETALTNEKLFF	TGTGCCATCAGTGAGACAGCTCTAACTAATGAAAAACTGTTTTTT
13	-	TRBV19	-	TRBJ2-5	CASSGGGRETQYF	TGTGCCAGTAGTGGGGGGGGGCGAGAGACCCAGTACTTC
14	-	TRBV27	-	TRBJ1-1	CASTPWAGNTEAFF	TGTGCCAGCACCCCTTGGGCGGGGAACACTGAAGCTTTCTTT
15	TRBD1	TRBV3-1/TRBV3-2	-	TRBJ1-6	CASSQPGQYNSPLHF	TGTGCCAGCAGCCAGCCGGGACAGTATAATTCACCCCTCCACTTT
12	-	TRBV5-4	-	TRBJ2-1	CASTPGGNEQFF	TGTGCCAGCACCCCGGGTGGAAATGAGCAGTTCTTC
14	TRBD1	TRBV2	-	TRBJ1-2	CASSEAGGAEGYTF	TGTGCCAGCAGTGAAGCAGGGGGCGCGGAAGGCTACACCTTC
15	TRBD2	TRBV7-7	once	TRBJ2-7	CASSPRLAGPYEQYF	TGTGCTAGCAGCCCCCGACTAGCGGGCCCCTACGAGCAGTACTTC
14	-	TRBV2	-	TRBJ1-5	CASSRDLSNQPQHF	TGTGCCAGCAGTAGAGACTTAAGCAATCAGCCCCAGCATTTT
15	-	TRBV6-6	-	TRBJ1-5	CASSYSVSLNQPQHF	TGTGCCAGCAGTTACTCGGTTAGCCTCAATCAGCCCCAGCATTTT